This T cell receptor beta chain was sequenced in a study of blood T cell repertoires in COVID-19 (dated by TCRdb to about 2020). For the study in its entirety: Samples from collaborators originated in the United States, Italy and Spain and spanned both the acute and convalescent phases of COVID-19. The dataset comprised deeply sampled blood TCRbeta repertoires from subjects exposed to, actively infected with, or recovered from COVID-19. The samples were drawn from the first 160 participants of the ongoing ImmuneRACE study and from 1,254 subjects provided by 6 global collaborators. Where HLA class I and class II types were available, the types were taken from metadata supplied by the sample provider, not from assay-based typing. Nearly every sample came with metadata listing a de-identified subject ID, COVID-19 status, age in years and sex. The material from the prospective study consisted of cDNA or gDNA derived from T cells, B-cell-depleted T cells, or PBMCs. The repertoires were made available in a free public database intended to serve as a resource for research on the immune response to SARS-CoV-2.

The collaborating institutions used their own protocols to collect whole blood in K2EDTA tubes. For TCRbeta analysis, collaborators shipped samples as frozen whole blood, isolated PBMCs, or DNA extracted from either of those sample types. Worth noting for this clone: Its antigen has not been determined. Within one base of it there is no much larger clone, and no base qualities were kept.

TCRbeta CDR3 regions were amplified from genomic DNA using the immunoSEQ Assay, a bias-controlled multiplex PCR. The paper's processing steps were these. The number of nucleated cells in each sample was estimated by amplification of reference gene primers within the assay. To quantify the absolute abundance of each unique TCRbeta CDR3 rearrangement, sequence reads were collapsed and filtered. For each sample, productive Simpson clonality was calculated by taking the square root of Simpson's diversity index across productive rearrangements. Held by TCRdb, this immuneACCESS table contains in-frame sequences only and omits some clones. Under half of the omission traces to an unresolved V gene where checked; the cause of the rest is unknown. V and J calls and clone size follow that table, whereas D and trimming were derived from the DNA. For this sample the table gives 150,000 to 200,000 clones, of which about 77% were detected only once. The ten top clones hold approximately 13% of the sample.

Overall results and qualifications from the work: How much clinical and demographic metadata was included differed by source and by participant, and the metadata was provided uncurated.

The cysteine opens and the phenylalanine closes a CDR3 of 15 amino acids. Only the CDR3 DNA stays, 45 bases, in frame from base 1. V sheds 5 bases and J sheds 4 bases, leaving 16 bases between their ends. From the germline V gene (reference sequence), CDR1 is LNHDA and CDR2 is SQIVND. The sequenced sample was peripheral blood. This chain is built from TRBV19 and TRBJ2-3; a tentative D call is TRBD2 (6 bases match). This clonotype was obtained from a woman older than 75 with acute or convalescent COVID-19. The nucleotides are TGTGCCAGTAGTCCCGGAGGGCCGGGGGCAGATACGCAGTATTTT. It specifies CASSPGGPGADTQYF.